This paragraph covers one T cell receptor beta chain sequence. The study assigned cohorts using participant-reported clinical history. The sample belongs to a study of blood T cell repertoires in COVID-19. Study in general: From the United States, Italy and Spain came samples of acute and convalescent COVID-19. The analysed material was cDNA or gDNA that came from T cells, B-cell-depleted T cells, or PBMCs.

Produced via immunoSEQ multiplex PCR; TCRdb's table is partial and in-frame only. Seen here are 300,000 to 400,000 clones, roughly 85% observed once, and the top ten hold around 4.5%. Germline-derived CDR1 and CDR2 are MNHEY and SMNVEV (reference sequence). V lost 4 bases to trimming and J lost 5 bases; unmatched junction nucleotides: 4. The CDR3 loop spans 14 amino acids. The chain is built from TRBV27 and TRBJ1-5; 8 bases are shared with TRBD1. This clonotype was sampled from a woman between 35 and 50 years old with acute COVID-19. Sequencing was done on a sample of PBMCs or T cells enriched from blood (not recorded which). The CDR3 bases are TGTGCCAGCAGTTCGGACAGGGCAGATCAGCCCCAGCATTTT. It codes for CASSSDRADQPQHF.